The present T cell receptor (beta chain) was sequenced within a study of T cell repertoires in breast cancer. Germline-derived CDR1 and CDR2 are SNHLY and FYNNEI. V lost 7 bases, J lost 0 bases, and 9 bases stayed unmatched. The CDR3 sequence is 15 residues long. Paired alpha-beta TCRs of CD8+ T cells were analyzed by expanded emulsion RT-PCR. CD8+ T cells were positively selected and incubated overnight in about 10 IU/mL IL-2. A second nested PCR with blocking oligonucleotides suppressed unpaired genes. From the emulsion pairing reads, TCRdb called clonotypes with MiXCR, one entry per CDR3 protein. The sample has roughly 470 distinct CDR3 sequences, about 28% seen once. Study results and limitations: Tumor-involved sentinel lymph nodes shared about fourfold more TCRs with matched tumors than tumor-free nodes (approximately 8% versus 2%).

In its sample, this clonotype was seen a few times. No antigen is known for it. The genes are TRBV2 and TRBJ2-7; 7 nucleotides match TRBD2. The TCR sequence derives from a pool of human donors with breast cancer or a healthy control (not recorded which). Source material: CD8+ T cells. The CDR3 protein is CASIGGTLSSYEQYF. CDR3 DNA: TGTGCCAGCATCGGGGGGACTCTCTCCTCCTACGAGCAGTACTTC.